This T cell receptor (beta chain) was profiled in a study of vaccination and CD4 T cells after COVID-19. Overall study: Convalescent cases consisted of six males and four females, of whom two were Hispanic. Post-diagnosis, post-COVID samples were collected after a median around 100 days, ranging 35 to 161. Overlapping SARS-CoV-2, HCoV-NL63, HCoV-OC43 and HCoV-229E spike peptides were used to stimulate cells.

Cultured CD4+ T cell DNA was sequenced using the Oncomine TCR Beta short-read assay. TCRdb itself ran the PCR reads through MiXCR, one entry per CDR3 protein. The sample contains some 5,000 distinct CDR3 sequences, around three quarters of which appear only once. Described treatment: approximately nine-day PBMC culture with coronavirus spike peptide pools or control peptides (ViraFEST assay). The authors cultured some 1.9 million PBMCs per well with around 10 IU/ml IL-2 and 8.5 to 10 ug/ml peptide pools. Concerning this clonotype: Its antigen is undetermined.

V was shortened by 4 bases and J by 4 bases, with 7 bases between the two germline ends. Germline V gene sequence: CDR1 SNHLY, CDR2 FYNNEI. This CDR3 spans 12 amino acids. The receptor was isolated from a human donor who had recovered from COVID-19. What was sequenced was CD4+ T cells from blood, cultured in vitro. The chain carries TRBV2 and TRBJ1-2, with D tentatively TRBD1 (6 bases). The DNA of the CDR3 is TGTGCCAGCAGTGCCAGGGGCTATGGCTACACCTTC. Its translation is CASSARGYGYTF. The entire variable domain, with the rest obtained from reference TRBV2 and TRBJ1-2, is as follows: EPEVTQTPSHQVTQMGQEVILRCVPISNHLYFYWYRQILGQKVEFLVSFYNNEISEKSEIFDDQFSVERPDGSNFTLKIRSTKLEDSAMYFCASSARGYGYTFGSGTRLTVV.